This T cell receptor beta chain was captured by sequencing in a study of CD8 T cells in ankylosing spondylitis (dated by TCRdb to about 2017). Regarding the complete study: To find TCR variants linked to disease, the study profiled T cell receptor beta repertoires in ankylosing spondylitis patients and healthy donors. Peripheral blood was sampled, and synovial fluid was also collected from ankylosing spondylitis patients. The full study cohort comprised 20 to 25 ankylosing spondylitis patients and roughly 100 healthy donors. Paper-wide results and their limitations: Some of the motif variants had been reported before in the synovial fluid and blood of reactive arthritis patients, a finding that suggests common disease-initiation mechanisms. According to the report, matched synovial fluid samples from ankylosing spondylitis patients were significantly enriched for the disease-linked clones. The disease-linked clones showed a CD8+ phenotype and occurred at relatively low frequencies in peripheral blood. A TCR beta motif of roughly 8 highly homologous amino acid variants appeared characteristic of blood from ankylosing spondylitis patients.

As regards this clonotype: Its target antigen remains unknown. Base qualities were left out, and no much larger clone turns up one base away.

The junction carries 10 bases between V and J, which are trimmed by 1 base and 2 bases respectively. The germline V gene gives CDR1 as SGHRS and CDR2 as YFSETQ. Inclusive of the bounding cysteine and phenylalanine, the CDR3 is 14 residues long. The only DNA kept is the CDR3, 42 bases in frame from the first base. For sequencing, an Illumina HiSeq 2500 was employed. Quantitative 5'-RACE with molecular barcodes was used to prepare TCR beta libraries. Under the source paper's analysis protocol: A new computational method based on a probabilistic model of VDJ rearrangement was used to identify disease-linked TCR variants. TCRdb cleaned the public reads at Q25 with fastp, built clones with MiXCR and kept in-frame beta chains. Each entry merges the rows of one CDR3 protein and shows their most common DNA and genes. What appears here as the V and J calls and clone size reflects TCRdb's work, not the paper's. The sample table holds hundreds of thousands of distinct CDR3 sequences, of which around 26% were seen once. The ten largest account for 0.89% of the sample.

The origin of this receptor is a male donor with ankylosing spondylitis. Specimen: blood, either unsorted or a sorted T cell fraction (not recorded which). The rearranged segments are TRBV5-1 and TRBJ2-7, and possibly TRBD1, on 6 matching bases. The CDR3 is CASSLQDRTYEQYF. Read as DNA, the sequence is TGCGCCAGCAGCTTGCAGGACAGAACCTACGAGCAGTACTTC. Here the CDR3 is joined to the reference TRBV5-1 and TRBJ2-7 genes, and the full variable domain is: KAGVTQTPRYLIKTRGQQVTLSCSPISGHRSVSWYQQTPGQGLQFLFEYFSETQRNKGNFPGRFSGRQFSNSRSEMNVSTLELGDSALYLCASSLQDRTYEQYFGPGTRLTVT.